The rows below give T cell receptor beta chains drawn from one sample of a study of T cells in narcolepsy. Generated by immunoSEQ multiplex PCR, the TCRdb table keeps only in-frame clones and is missing some. The table lists just under 30,000 clones, about 90% of them singletons. What was sequenced was memory (CD45RA-) CD4+ T cells from blood. These receptor sequences come from a human donor in good health. CDR3s include the opening cysteine and the closing phenylalanine or tryptophan. D genes are given only for firm matches. Size values are once, few and many counts, or a class for expanded clones, and some rows have none.

size: .
length: 14
J: TRBJ2-7
D: TRBD1
V: TRBV6-1
CDR3: CASSSGTGAGEQYF
DNA: TGTGCCAGCAGCTCCGGGACAGGGGCCGGCGAGCAGTACTTC

size: .
length: 15
J: TRBJ1-1
D: .
V: TRBV5-1
CDR3: CASSFSDPGNTEAFF
DNA: TGCGCCAGCAGTTTCTCTGATCCGGGAAACACTGAAGCTTTCTTT

size: .
length: 15
J: TRBJ1-1
D: .
V: TRBV5-5
CDR3: CASSPLTGVNTEAFF
DNA: TGTGCCAGCAGCCCTCTGACAGGAGTGAACACTGAAGCTTTCTTT

size: .
length: 17
J: TRBJ1-5
D: .
V: TRBV2
CDR3: CASSEWGAGTSNQPQHF
DNA: TGTGCCAGCAGTGAATGGGGGGCCGGTACGAGCAATCAGCCCCAGCATTTT

size: .
length: 13
J: TRBJ1-3
D: .
V: TRBV5-1
CDR3: CASSLWTEGTIYF
DNA: TGCGCCAGCAGCCTATGGACAGAGGGCACCATATATTTT

size: .
length: 14
J: TRBJ2-1
D: .
V: TRBV7-7
CDR3: CASSPGTGVDEQFF
DNA: TGTGCTAGCAGTCCCGGAACCGGGGTCGATGAGCAGTTCTTC

size: once
length: 15
J: TRBJ2-3
D: .
V: TRBV7-2
CDR3: CASSLGGPRSDTQYF
DNA: TGTGCCAGCAGCTTAGGCGGGCCCCGCAGTGATACGCAGTATTTT

size: .
length: 17
J: TRBJ1-2
D: TRBD1
V: TRBV19
CDR3: CASSAGSGTGAVRGYTF
DNA: TGTGCCAGTAGCGCCGGGAGTGGGACAGGGGCGGTTCGGGGCTACACCTTC

size: .
length: 14
J: TRBJ1-2
D: .
V: TRBV6-1
CDR3: CASRQDAANYGYTF
DNA: TGTGCCAGCAGACAGGATGCTGCTAACTATGGCTACACCTTC

size: .
length: 15
J: TRBJ2-1
D: .
V: TRBV5-1
CDR3: CASSWTHRGNGEQFF
DNA: TGCGCCAGCAGCTGGACACACCGGGGGAACGGTGAGCAGTTCTTC